Shown below are 22 T cell receptor beta chains from a single sample sequenced in a study of early T cells in non-severe SARS-CoV-2 infection (dated by TCRdb to the early 2020s). Library method: 5' RACE. Sequencing instrument: NextSeq 500. TCRdb took the public reads, trimmed them with fastp at Q25, ran MiXCR for clone calling and kept in-frame beta chains. Every CDR3 protein is listed once, alongside the most common genes and DNA of its rows. This sample holds some 67,000 distinct CDR3 sequences; 10% were observed only once. The ten largest clones add up to around 15% of the sample. Sequencing was performed on whole blood, taken at baseline. The receptors come from an adult who was a healthcare worker with PCR-confirmed SARS-CoV-2 infection or an uninfected control (not recorded which).

This clonotype turned up a few times. The chain combines TRBV6-2 or TRBV6-3 with TRBJ1-2; no clear D gene. This CDR3 region has 13 residues. CDR1 is MNHEY, CDR2 SVGEGT, per germline. V was pared by 7 bases and J by 4 bases, with 13 bases between. This CDR3 reads CASTLGSGYGYTF. The CDR3 nucleotides are TGTGCCAGCACTCTGGGTAGCGGCTATGGCTACACCTTC.

The CDR3 loop reads CSAGDRTAGYTF. The CDR3 DNA sequence: TGCAGCGCAGGGGACAGGACGGCTGGCTACACCTTC. The V and J genes are TRBV29-1 and TRBJ1-2; 8 bases line up with TRBD1. The CDR3 length is 12 residues. CDR1 and CDR2 from the germline V gene are SQVTM and ANQGSEA. The V segment lost 7 bases and the J segment 7 bases; nucleotides outside the gene matches: 8.

This clonotype was seen only a few times. DNA of the CDR3: TGTGCCAGCAGCTTAGGAAGTCAGAACACCGGGGAGCTGTTTTTT. Amino acid sequence: CASSLGSQNTGELFF. The chain has TRBV7-9 and TRBJ2-2; D not resolved. Trimming pared 1 base from V and 1 base from J, leaving 7 bases between. Looked up from germline, CDR1 is SEHNR and CDR2 is FQNEAQ (reference sequence). The CDR3 loop spans 15 amino acids. Based on the CDR3 plus reference TRBV7-9 and TRBJ2-2, the full variable domain is DTGVSQNPRHKITKRGQNVTFRCDPISEHNRLYWYRQTLGQGPEFLTYFQNEAQLEKSRLLSDRFSAERPKGSFSTLEIQRTEQGDSAMYLCASSLGSQNTGELFFGEGSRLTVL.

This clonotype occurred a few times. V is TRBV29-1 and J is TRBJ2-1; D call uncertain. Germline V gene lookup returns CDR1 SQVTM and CDR2 ANQGSEA. CDR3 length: 16 residues. Trimming removed 6 bases from V and 0 bases from J, with 18 bases in between. CDR3 sequence (DNA): TGCAGCGTCCCCACCTTGATTCTATCCTCCTACAATGAGCAGTTCTTC. Amino acid sequence: CSVPTLILSSYNEQFF.

This clonotype was counted ten times or more. This chain connects TRBV29-1 to TRBJ2-1, with D unresolved. In germline, CDR1 is SQVTM, CDR2 ANQGSEA. V lost 7 bases and J 3 bases, leaving 16 bases between the germline ends. This CDR3 is 14 amino acids long. CDR3 in DNA: TGCAGCGCCGAGGACCCAACCGGCTACAATGAGCAGTTCTTC. Translated, it gives CSAEDPTGYNEQFF.

The table lists this clonotype with many counts. V and J are TRBV19 and TRBJ2-1, with D unclear. This CDR3 is 14 amino acids long. Germline loops: CDR1 LNHDA, CDR2 SQIVND (reference sequence). Trimming removed 5 bases from V and 3 bases from J, with 11 bases in between. In DNA, the CDR3 is TGTGCCAGTAGTCACTCTCCTAACTACAATGAGCAGTTCTTC. Encoded protein: CASSHSPNYNEQFF.

This clonotype appeared many times. This sequence joins TRBV7-9 and TRBJ1-1; 9 bases map to TRBD1. Losses at the gene ends were 5 bases for V and 6 bases for J; bases not matched to a gene: 10. Germline V gene sequence: CDR1 SEHNR, CDR2 FQNEAQ (reference sequence). The CDR3 totals 15 residues. The CDR3 sequence: CASSTRDREWSEAFF. CDR3 DNA: TGTGCCAGCAGCACCCGGGACAGGGAATGGTCTGAAGCTTTCTTT. Based on the CDR3 plus reference TRBV7-9 and TRBJ1-1, the full variable domain is DTGVSQNPRHKITKRGQNVTFRCDPISEHNRLYWYRQTLGQGPEFLTYFQNEAQLEKSRLLSDRFSAERPKGSFSTLEIQRTEQGDSAMYLCASSTRDREWSEAFFGQGTRLTVV.

This clonotype turned up a few times. The V and J genes are TRBV7-2 and TRBJ1-2; TRBD1 matches at 8 bases. The CDR3 is 16 residues long. The V gene's germline CDR1 is SGHTA and CDR2 FQGNSA. After removal of 3 bases from V and 4 bases from J, the junction contained 10 bases not matched to a gene. This chain's CDR3 is CASSFPSQGVVYGYTF. The CDR3 bases are TGTGCCAGCAGCTTCCCTTCACAGGGGGTTGTCTATGGCTACACCTTC.

This clonotype was counted ten times or more. This chain links TRBV20-1 with TRBJ2-1; 8 positions agree with TRBD2. The CDR3 length is 17 residues. CDR1 is DFQATT, CDR2 SNEGSKA, per germline (reference sequence). Trimming cost V 0 bases and J 2 bases; bases outside gene matches: 9. This chain's CDR3 is CSARDPSGRKAYNEQFF. DNA of the CDR3: TGCAGTGCTAGAGACCCAAGCGGGAGAAAGGCCTACAATGAGCAGTTCTTC.

This clonotype was seen only a few times. This chain joins TRBV11-2 and TRBJ1-1; no clear D gene. Trimming took 5 bases from V and 0 from J, leaving 7 bases between them. The CDR3 loop spans 13 amino acids. Germline assignment: CDR1 SGHAT and CDR2 FQNNGV. CDR3 amino acids: CASSQAMNTEAFF. DNA for the CDR3: TGTGCCAGCAGCCAAGCAATGAACACTGAAGCTTTCTTT.

This clonotype was observed a handful of times. This rearrangement joins TRBV18 to TRBJ2-2, with D tentatively TRBD1 (6 bases). Trimming pared 10 bases from V and 0 bases from J, leaving 15 bases between. Germline loops: CDR1 KGHSH, CDR2 LQKENI. The CDR3 runs to 15 residues. The CDR3 sequence: CATLQTGANTGELFF. CDR3 in DNA: TGTGCCACACTTCAGACAGGAGCGAACACCGGGGAGCTGTTTTTT.

This clonotype was observed many times. The V call is TRBV20-1, the J call TRBJ2-5, with 7 bases that match TRBD1. The CDR3 runs 16 residues. With 3 bases clipped from V and 1 base from J, the junction kept 11 bases outside the gene matches. Germline CDR1 is DFQATT and CDR2 is SNEGSKA (reference sequence). The CDR3 sequence: CSASRDTGDIQETQYF. CDR3 in DNA: TGCAGTGCTAGCCGCGATACAGGGGACATCCAAGAGACCCAGTACTTC.

This clonotype has just a few counts. V usage is TRBV14 and J usage is TRBJ2-1; 11 nucleotides align to TRBD2. This CDR3 contains 14 residues. With V trimmed by 4 bases and J by 9 bases, 5 bases remained unmatched. Per the germline V gene, CDR1 is SGHDN and CDR2 is FVKESK. The CDR3 bases are TGTGCCAGCAGCCTAGCGGGAGGGGCTAGTGAGCAGTTCTTC. This sequence encodes CASSLAGGASEQFF. Together with reference TRBV14 and TRBJ2-1, the CDR3 gives the full variable domain: EAGVTQFPSHSVIEKGQTVTLRCDPISGHDNLYWYRRVMGKEIKFLLHFVKESKQDESGMPNNRFLAERTGGTYSTLKVQPAELEDSGVYFCASSLAGGASEQFFGPGTRLTVL.

This clonotype has at least ten counts. V and J are TRBV25-1 and TRBJ2-7; D unclear. Between the trimmed V and J ends, which lost 4 bases and 0 bases, there was a span of 10 bases. This CDR3 is 14 amino acids long. Germline CDR1 reads MGHDK; CDR2 reads SYGVNS. The CDR3 DNA reads as TGTGCCAGCAGTGTCTTGGACGGCTCCTACGAGCAGTACTTC. It codes for CASSVLDGSYEQYF.

The chain carries TRBV7-6 and TRBJ2-1; tentative D call: TRBD1 (5 bases). Germline CDR1 reads SGHVS; CDR2 reads FNYEAQ. The CDR3 spans 15 residues. V lost 6 bases to trimming and J lost 3 bases, with 15 bases between them. The CDR3 nucleotides are TGTGCCAGCAGTAGGGGTACTATCGGCTACAATGAGCAGTTCTTC. Protein product: CASSRGTIGYNEQFF.

The chain uses TRBV6-2 or TRBV6-3 and TRBJ1-5; TRBD1 might be the D (6 bases). The CDR3 extends over 15 amino acids. Trimming left V 5 bases short and J 1 base short, with 12 bases between. Germline-derived CDR1 and CDR2 are MNHEY and SVGEGT. The CDR3 reads CASSLRGQSNQPQHF. CDR3 sequence (DNA): TGTGCCAGCAGTCTCCGGGGGCAAAGCAATCAGCCCCAGCATTTT.

This clonotype occurred a few times. The V call is TRBV6-5, the J call TRBJ2-7; 7 bases fit TRBD1. V trimming: 6 bases; J trimming: 0 bases; junction bases outside the gene matches: 5. The CDR3 totals 14 residues. CDR1 is MNHEY, CDR2 SVGAGI, per germline. CDR3 DNA: TGTGCCAGCAGGCCCGGGACAGACTCCTACGAGCAGTACTTC. Translated: CASRPGTDSYEQYF.

This clonotype came up many times. This chain connects TRBV5-4 to TRBJ1-4; a weak D match, TRBD1 (5 bases). CDR3 length equals 15 residues. Germline CDR1 SGHNT, CDR2 YYREEE (reference sequence). Between the trimmed V and J ends, which lost 0 bases and 4 bases, there was a span of 10 bases. The CDR3: CASSLGGAFNEKLFF. CDR3 DNA sequence: TGTGCCAGCAGCTTGGGAGGGGCGTTTAATGAAAAACTGTTTTTT. Full variable domain (rest looked up from reference TRBV5-4 and TRBJ1-4): ETGVTQSPTHLIKTRGQQVTLRCSSQSGHNTVSWYQQALGQGPQFIFQYYREEENGRGNFPPRFSGLQFPNYSSELNVNALELDDSALYLCASSLGGAFNEKLFFGSGTQLSVL.

This clonotype was counted many times. This chain joins TRBV20-1 and TRBJ1-6, with D tentatively TRBD1 (5 bases). V was cut by 0 bases and J by 6 bases, with 9 bases left in between. Germline V lookup: CDR1 DFQATT, CDR2 SNEGSKA (reference sequence). This CDR3 has 14 amino acids. In nucleotides, the CDR3 is TGCAGTGCTAGAGATTACAGGCTTAATTCACCCCTCCACTTT. This codes for CSARDYRLNSPLHF.

This clonotype showed up many times. This sequence joins TRBV18 and TRBJ1-5; D is undetermined. The V end lost 3 bases, the J end lost 4 bases, and 10 bases lay between the germline ends. The CDR3 totals 14 residues. CDR1 is KGHSH and CDR2 is LQKENI in the germline V gene. DNA of the CDR3: TGTGCCAGCTCACCCCAGGCTGAGAATCAGCCCCAGCATTTT. Translated: CASSPQAENQPQHF.

The table lists this clonotype with many counts. This chain connects TRBV20-1 to TRBJ1-1; no reliable D call. Trimming stripped 0 bases from V and 11 bases from J, with 13 bases between. CDR3 length: 12 amino acids. Germline CDR1 is DFQATT and CDR2 is SNEGSKA (reference sequence). The CDR3 sequence is CSAREVSWGAFF. The DNA of the CDR3 is TGCAGTGCTAGAGAGGTCAGTTGGGGTGCTTTCTTT.

This chain connects TRBV27 to TRBJ2-7; no clear D gene. The CDR3 covers 14 residues. V lost 4 bases to trimming and J lost 6 bases, with 16 bases between them. Germline V gene data show CDR1 as MNHEY and CDR2 as SMNVEV (reference sequence). This CDR3 is CASSSGHMGGEQYF. The CDR3 bases are TGTGCCAGCAGTTCTGGCCACATGGGCGGCGAGCAGTACTTC.